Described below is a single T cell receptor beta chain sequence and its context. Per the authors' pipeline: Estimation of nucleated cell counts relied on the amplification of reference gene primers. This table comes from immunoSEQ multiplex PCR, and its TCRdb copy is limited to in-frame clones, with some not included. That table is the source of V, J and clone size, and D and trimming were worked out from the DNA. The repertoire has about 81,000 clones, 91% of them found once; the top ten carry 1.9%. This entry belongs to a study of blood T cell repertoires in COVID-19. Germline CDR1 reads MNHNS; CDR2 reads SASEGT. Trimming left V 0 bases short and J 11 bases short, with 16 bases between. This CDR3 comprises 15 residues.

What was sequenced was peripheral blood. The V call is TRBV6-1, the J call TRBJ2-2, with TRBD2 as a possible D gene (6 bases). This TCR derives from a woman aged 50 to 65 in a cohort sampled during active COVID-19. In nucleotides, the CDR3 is TGTGCCAGCAGTGAAGCGATAGGGACGGGGGTAGAGCTGTTTTTT. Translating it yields CASSEAIGTGVELFF.